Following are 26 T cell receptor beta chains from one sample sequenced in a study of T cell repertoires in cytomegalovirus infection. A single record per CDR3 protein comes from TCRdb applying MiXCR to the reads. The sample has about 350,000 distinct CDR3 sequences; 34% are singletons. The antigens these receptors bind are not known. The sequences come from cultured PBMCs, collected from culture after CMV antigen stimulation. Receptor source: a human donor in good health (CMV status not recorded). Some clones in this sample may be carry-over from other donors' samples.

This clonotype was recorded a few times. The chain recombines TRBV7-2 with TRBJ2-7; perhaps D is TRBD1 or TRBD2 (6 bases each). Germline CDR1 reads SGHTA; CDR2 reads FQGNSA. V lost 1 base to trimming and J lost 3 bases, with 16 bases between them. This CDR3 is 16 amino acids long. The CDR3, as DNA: TGTGCCAGCAGCTTAGGCCCGGGGGCCGGGGGCTACGAGCAGTACGTC. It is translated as CASSLGPGAGGYEQYV.

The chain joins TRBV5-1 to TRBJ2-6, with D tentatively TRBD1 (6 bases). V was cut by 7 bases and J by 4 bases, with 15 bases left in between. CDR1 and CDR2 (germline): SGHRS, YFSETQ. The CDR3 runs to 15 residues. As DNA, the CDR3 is TGCGCCAGCGCAATCCAGGGGACAGGGGCCAACGTCCTGACTTTC. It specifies CASAIQGTGANVLTF.

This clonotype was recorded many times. CDR3 DNA sequence: TGTGCCAGCACGAGGTTCCAAGAGACCCAGTACTTC. This codes for CASTRFQETQYF. This sequence joins TRBV11-1 and TRBJ2-5; D is ambiguous. Germline-derived CDR1 and CDR2 are SGHAT and FQDESV (reference sequence). The CDR3 loop spans 12 amino acids. Trimming took off 7 bases at V and 1 base at J, with 7 bases between the two ends.

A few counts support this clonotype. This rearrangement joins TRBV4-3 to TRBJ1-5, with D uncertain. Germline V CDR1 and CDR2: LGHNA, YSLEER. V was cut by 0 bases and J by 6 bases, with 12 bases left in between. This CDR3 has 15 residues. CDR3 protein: CASSQDRREGQPQHF. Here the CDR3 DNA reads TGCGCCAGCAGCCAAGATCGGAGGGAAGGTCAGCCCCAGCATTTT.

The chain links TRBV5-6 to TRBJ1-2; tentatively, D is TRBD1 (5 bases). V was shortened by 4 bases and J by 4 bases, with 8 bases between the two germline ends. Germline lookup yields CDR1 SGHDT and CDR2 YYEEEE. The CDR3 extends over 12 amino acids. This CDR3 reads CASSHDSYGYTF. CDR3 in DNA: TGTGCCAGCAGCCATGACAGCTATGGCTACACCTTC.

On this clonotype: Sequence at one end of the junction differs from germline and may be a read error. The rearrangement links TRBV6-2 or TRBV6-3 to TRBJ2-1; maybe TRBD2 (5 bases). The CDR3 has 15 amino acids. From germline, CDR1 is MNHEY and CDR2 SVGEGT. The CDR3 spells CASSYSGRNYNEQSF. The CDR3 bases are TGTGCCAGCAGTTACTCGGGGAGAAATTACAATGAGCAGTCCTTC.

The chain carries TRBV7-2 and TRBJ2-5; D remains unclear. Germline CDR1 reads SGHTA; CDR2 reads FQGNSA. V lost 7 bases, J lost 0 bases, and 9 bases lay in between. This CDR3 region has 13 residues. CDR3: CASTQRNQETQYF. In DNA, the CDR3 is TGTGCCAGCACCCAGCGAAACCAAGAGACCCAGTACTTC.

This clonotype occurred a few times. CDR3 sequence: CASSNGHISNQPQHF. As DNA, the CDR3 is TGTGCCAGCAGCAATGGACATATTAGCAATCAGCCCCAGCATTTT. The gene calls are TRBV7-2 and TRBJ1-5; the D gene is possibly TRBD1 (5 bases). Germline CDR1 reads SGHTA; CDR2 reads FQGNSA. The V end lost 5 bases, the J end lost 0 bases, and 11 bases lay between the germline ends. This CDR3 has 15 residues.

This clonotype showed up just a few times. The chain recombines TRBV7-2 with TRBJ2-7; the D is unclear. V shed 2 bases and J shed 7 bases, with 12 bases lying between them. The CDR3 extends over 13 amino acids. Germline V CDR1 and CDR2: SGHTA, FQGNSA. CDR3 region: CASSLNFLMEQYV. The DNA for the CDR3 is TGTGCCAGCAGCTTAAACTTTCTTATGGAGCAGTACGTC.

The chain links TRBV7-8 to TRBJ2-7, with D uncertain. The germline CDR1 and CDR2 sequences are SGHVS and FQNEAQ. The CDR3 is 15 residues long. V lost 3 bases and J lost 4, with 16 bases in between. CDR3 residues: CASSFRRLKAYEQYF. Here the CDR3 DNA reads TGTGCCAGCAGCTTTAGGCGCCTTAAGGCTTACGAGCAGTACTTC. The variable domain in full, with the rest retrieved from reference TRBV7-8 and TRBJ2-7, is GAGVSQSPRYKVAKRGQDVALRCDPISGHVSLFWYQQALGQGPEFLTYFQNEAQLDKSGLPSDRFFAERPEGSVSTLKIQRTQQEDSAVYLCASSFRRLKAYEQYFGPGTRLTVT.

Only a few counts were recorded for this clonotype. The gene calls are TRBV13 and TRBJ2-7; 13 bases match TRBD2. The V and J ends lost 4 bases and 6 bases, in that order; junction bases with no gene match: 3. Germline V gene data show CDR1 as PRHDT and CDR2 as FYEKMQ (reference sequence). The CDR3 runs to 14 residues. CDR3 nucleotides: TGTGCCAGCAGCTCCCGGACTAGCGGGAGCGAGCAGTACTTC. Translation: CASSSRTSGSEQYF.

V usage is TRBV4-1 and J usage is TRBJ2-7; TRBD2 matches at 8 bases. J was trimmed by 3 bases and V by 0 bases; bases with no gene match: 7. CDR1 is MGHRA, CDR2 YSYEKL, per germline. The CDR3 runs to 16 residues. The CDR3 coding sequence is TGCGCCAGCAGCCAAGATATTACTAGCGGTCTCTACGAGCAGTACTTC. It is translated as CASSQDITSGLYEQYF.

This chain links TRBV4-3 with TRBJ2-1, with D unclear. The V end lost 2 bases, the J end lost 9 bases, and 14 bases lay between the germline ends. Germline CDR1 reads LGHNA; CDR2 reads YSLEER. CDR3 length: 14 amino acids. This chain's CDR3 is CASSQPPIGGEQFF. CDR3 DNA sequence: TGCGCCAGCAGCCAACCACCGATTGGCGGTGAGCAGTTCTTC.

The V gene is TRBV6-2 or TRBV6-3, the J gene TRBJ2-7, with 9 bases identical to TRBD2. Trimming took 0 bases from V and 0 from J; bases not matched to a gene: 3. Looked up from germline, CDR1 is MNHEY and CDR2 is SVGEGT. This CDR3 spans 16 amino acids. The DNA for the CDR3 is TGTGCCAGCAGTTACTCGACTAGCGGCCACTCCTACGAGCAGTACTTC. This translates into CASSYSTSGHSYEQYF.

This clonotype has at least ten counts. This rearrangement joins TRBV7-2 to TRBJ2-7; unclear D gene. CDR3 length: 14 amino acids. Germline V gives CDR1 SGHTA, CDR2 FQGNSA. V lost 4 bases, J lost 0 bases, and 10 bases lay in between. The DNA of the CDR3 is TGTGCCAGCAGCTGGGCTGGGTCCTCCTACGAGCAGTACTTC. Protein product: CASSWAGSSYEQYF.

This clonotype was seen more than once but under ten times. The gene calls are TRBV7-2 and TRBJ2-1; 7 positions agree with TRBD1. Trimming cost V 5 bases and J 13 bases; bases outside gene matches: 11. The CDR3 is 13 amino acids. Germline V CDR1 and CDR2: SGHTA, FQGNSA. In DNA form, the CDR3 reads TGTGCCAGCAGCCTAAAATCCCGACAGGGTCAGTTCTTC. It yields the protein CASSLKSRQGQFF.

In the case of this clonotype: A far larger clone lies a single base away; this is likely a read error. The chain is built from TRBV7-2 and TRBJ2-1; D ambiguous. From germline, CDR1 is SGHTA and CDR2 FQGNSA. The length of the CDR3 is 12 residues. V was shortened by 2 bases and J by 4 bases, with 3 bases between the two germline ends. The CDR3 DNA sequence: TGTGCCAGCAGCTTATTTTACAATGAGCAGTTCTTC. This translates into CASSLFYNEQFF.

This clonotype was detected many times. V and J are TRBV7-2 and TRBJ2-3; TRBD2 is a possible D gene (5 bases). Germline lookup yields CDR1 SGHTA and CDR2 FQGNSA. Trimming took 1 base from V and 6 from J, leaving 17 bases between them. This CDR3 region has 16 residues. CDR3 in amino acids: CASSLVGGSVGDTQYF. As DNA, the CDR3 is TGTGCCAGCAGCTTAGTAGGCGGGTCCGTGGGGGATACGCAGTATTTT. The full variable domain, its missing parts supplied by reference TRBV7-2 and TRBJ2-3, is GAGVSQSPSNKVTEKGKDVELRCDPISGHTALYWYRQSLGQGLEFLIYFQGNSAPDKSGLPSDRFSAERTGGSVSTLTIQRTQQEDSAVYLCASSLVGGSVGDTQYFGPGTRLTVL.

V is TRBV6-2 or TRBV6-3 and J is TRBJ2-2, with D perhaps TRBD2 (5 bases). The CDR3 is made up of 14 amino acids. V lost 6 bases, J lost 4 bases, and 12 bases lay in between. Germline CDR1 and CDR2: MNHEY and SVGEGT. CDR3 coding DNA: TGTGCCAGCAGAGAGGGCCTGGTCACCGGGGAGCTGTTTTTT. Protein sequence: CASREGLVTGELFF.

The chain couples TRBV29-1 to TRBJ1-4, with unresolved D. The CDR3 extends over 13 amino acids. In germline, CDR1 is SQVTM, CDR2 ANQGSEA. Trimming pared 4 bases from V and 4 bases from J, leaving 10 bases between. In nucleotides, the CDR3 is TGCAGCGTTGCGAGTCAGCATAATGAAAAACTGTTTTTT. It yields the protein CSVASQHNEKLFF.

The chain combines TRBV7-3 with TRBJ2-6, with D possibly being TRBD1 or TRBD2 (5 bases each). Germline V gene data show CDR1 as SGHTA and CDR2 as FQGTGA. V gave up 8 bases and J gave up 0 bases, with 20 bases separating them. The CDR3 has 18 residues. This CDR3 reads CASSRGSASVSGANVLTF. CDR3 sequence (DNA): TGTGCCAGCTCTAGGGGTAGCGCCTCCGTCTCTGGGGCCAACGTCCTGACTTTC.

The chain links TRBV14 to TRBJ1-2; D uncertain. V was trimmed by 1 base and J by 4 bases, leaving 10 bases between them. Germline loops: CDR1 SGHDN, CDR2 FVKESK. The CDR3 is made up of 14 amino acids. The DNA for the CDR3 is TGTGCCAGCAGCCAAGCAATGGGAGCCTATGGCTACACCTTC. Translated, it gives CASSQAMGAYGYTF.

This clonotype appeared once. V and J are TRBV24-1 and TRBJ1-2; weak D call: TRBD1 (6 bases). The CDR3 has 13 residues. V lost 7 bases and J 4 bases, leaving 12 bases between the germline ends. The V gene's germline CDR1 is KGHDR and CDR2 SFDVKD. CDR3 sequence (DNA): TGTGCCACCAGCACGGGGACATCCTATGGCTACACCTTC. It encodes CATSTGTSYGYTF.

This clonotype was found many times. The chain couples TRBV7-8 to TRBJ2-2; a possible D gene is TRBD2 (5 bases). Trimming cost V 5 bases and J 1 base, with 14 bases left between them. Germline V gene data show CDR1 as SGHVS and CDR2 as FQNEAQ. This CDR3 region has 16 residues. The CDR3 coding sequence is TGTGCCAGCAGCCTAAGAAGCGGAGGGAACACCGGGGAGCTGTTTTTT. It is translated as CASSLRSGGNTGELFF. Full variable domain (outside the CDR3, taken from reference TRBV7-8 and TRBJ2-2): GAGVSQSPRYKVAKRGQDVALRCDPISGHVSLFWYQQALGQGPEFLTYFQNEAQLDKSGLPSDRFFAERPEGSVSTLKIQRTQQEDSAVYLCASSLRSGGNTGELFFGEGSRLTVL.

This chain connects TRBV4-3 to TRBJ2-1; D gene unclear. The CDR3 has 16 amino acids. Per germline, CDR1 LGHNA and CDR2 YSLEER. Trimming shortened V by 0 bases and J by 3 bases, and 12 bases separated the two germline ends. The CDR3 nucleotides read TGCGCCAGCAGCCAAGATTCGGCTACCTACTACAATGAGCAGTTCTTC. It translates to CASSQDSATYYNEQFF.

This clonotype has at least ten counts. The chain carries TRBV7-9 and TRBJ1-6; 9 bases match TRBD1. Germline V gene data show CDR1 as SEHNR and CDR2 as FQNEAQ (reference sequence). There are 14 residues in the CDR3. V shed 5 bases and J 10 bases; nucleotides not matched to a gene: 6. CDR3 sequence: CASSEQGASSPLHF. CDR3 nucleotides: TGTGCCAGCAGCGAACAGGGGGCAAGCTCACCCCTCCACTTT.